This T cell receptor (beta chain) was recorded in a study of blood T cell repertoires in COVID-19. Sequencing used immunoSEQ multiplex PCR; TCRdb keeps in-frame clones, though not all of them. The data hold approximately 100,000 clones, with roughly 88% observed a single time. This clone was seen just once. The CDR3 spans 16 residues. Trimming took 0 bases from V and 9 from J; bases not matched to a gene: 6. From germline, CDR1 is LGHNA and CDR2 YSLEER. The chain recombines TRBV4-3 with TRBJ1-6; 9 bases fit TRBD1. The sequence derives from a human donor in a cohort sampled during active COVID-19. Sequencing was performed on peripheral blood. In DNA, the CDR3 is TGCGCCAGCAGCCAAGATTTGGGACAGGGCCTTTCACCCCTCCACTTT. Translated, it gives CASSQDLGQGLSPLHF.